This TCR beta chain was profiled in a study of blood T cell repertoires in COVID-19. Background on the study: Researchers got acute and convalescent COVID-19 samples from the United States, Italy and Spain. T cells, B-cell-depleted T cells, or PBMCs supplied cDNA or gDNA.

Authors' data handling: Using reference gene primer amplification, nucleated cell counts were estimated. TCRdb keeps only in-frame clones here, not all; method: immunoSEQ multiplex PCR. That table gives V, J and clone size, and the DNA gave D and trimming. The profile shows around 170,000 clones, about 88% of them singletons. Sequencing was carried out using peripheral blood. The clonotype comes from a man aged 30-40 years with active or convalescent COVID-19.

CDR3: CASRVPGQGGSPLHF. CDR3 nucleotide sequence: TGTGCCAGCAGGGTGCCGGGACAGGGGGGTTCACCCCTCCACTTT. This chain connects TRBV6-5 to TRBJ1-6; the match to TRBD1 covers 11 bases. This CDR3 has 15 residues. The germline V gene encodes CDR1 MNHEY and CDR2 SVGAGI. V gave up 6 bases and J gave up 9 bases; unmatched junction bases: 7.